One and the same sample provided the 26 T cell receptor beta chains below, sequenced in a study of shared clonotypes between healthy human individuals. Assay: immunoSEQ multiplex PCR; the TCRdb copy retains only in-frame clones and omits some. The data hold fewer than 600,000 clones, with roughly three quarters observed a single time. Sequenced sample: PBMCs. All receptors derive from a woman in her forties in good health. Some clones in this sample may be carry-over from other donors' samples.

This clone appeared a few times. As DNA, the CDR3 is TGTGCCAGCAGGCCCACCGGGACCCCCTACGAGCAGTACTTC. Its translation: CASRPTGTPYEQYF. The chain uses TRBV28 and TRBJ2-7, with D possibly called TRBD1 or TRBD2 (5 bases each). Germline V gene sequence: CDR1 MDHEN, CDR2 SYDVKM. The CDR3 spans 14 residues. Between the trimmed V and J ends, which lost 6 bases and 2 bases, there was a span of 14 bases.

The CDR3 DNA reads as TGTGCCAGCTCACCGGGCCGTTATAGCAATCAGCCCCAGCATTTT. This gives the protein CASSPGRYSNQPQHF. J is TRBJ1-5 and V is TRBV18; D unclear. With 3 bases removed from V and 0 bases from J, the gap between germline ends came to 9 bases. Germline V lookup: CDR1 KGHSH, CDR2 LQKENI. The CDR3 consists of 15 residues.

V is TRBV5-1 and J is TRBJ2-3; TRBD1 agrees at 8 bases. The junction had 4 bases not matched to a gene; V was cut back by 0 bases and J by 4 bases. Germline loops: CDR1 SGHRS, CDR2 YFSETQ. CDR3 size: 15 residues. The CDR3 nucleotides are TGCGCCAGCAGCTTGGATACAGGGGGTGCAGATACGCAGTATTTT. Residues: CASSLDTGGADTQYF.

V gene TRBV11-3 combines with J gene TRBJ2-1; 11 bases map to TRBD2. Trimming cost V 5 bases and J 4 bases; bases outside gene matches: 4. In germline, CDR1 is SGHNT, CDR2 YENEEA. The CDR3 covers 15 residues. CDR3 sequence: CASSPGTSGYNEQFF. The DNA of the CDR3 is TGTGCCAGCAGCCCAGGGACTAGCGGATACAATGAGCAGTTCTTC.

The chain joins TRBV15 to TRBJ2-5; D gene uncertain. Germline V lookup: CDR1 LNHNV, CDR2 YYDKDF (reference sequence). Trimming stripped 0 bases from V and 5 bases from J, with 13 bases between. This CDR3 region has 15 residues. The CDR3 protein is CATSRERRPLETQYF. CDR3 bases: TGTGCCACCAGCAGAGAACGTAGGCCTTTGGAGACCCAGTACTTC.

This chain connects TRBV30 to TRBJ2-1; 15 bases agree with TRBD2. This CDR3 has 17 amino acids. Germline V gives CDR1 GTSNPN, CDR2 SVGIG (reference sequence). Germline trimming cut 2 bases from V and 1 base from J; bases unmatched to any gene: 3. The DNA of the CDR3 is TGTGCCTGGAGTTACGGACTAGCGGGAGGGTCCTACAATGAGCAGTTCTTC. Its protein is CAWSYGLAGGSYNEQFF.

The chain employs TRBV19 and TRBJ1-2, with 7 bases aligning to TRBD1. Germline loops: CDR1 LNHDA, CDR2 SQIVND (reference sequence). The ends lost 7 bases at V and 3 bases at J; junction bases unmatched: 11. This CDR3 has 15 residues. In DNA, the CDR3 is TGTGCCAGTACGGACAGGACGGCCGATCACTATGGCTACACCTTC. This translates into CASTDRTADHYGYTF.

This chain links TRBV5-1 with TRBJ2-7; 7 nucleotides agree with TRBD2. V lost 4 bases and J lost 3; bases outside the gene matches: 10. Germline-derived CDR1 and CDR2 are SGHRS and YFSETQ. The CDR3 extends over 15 amino acids. Here the CDR3 reads CASSPNPSGHYEQYF. CDR3 coding DNA: TGCGCCAGCAGCCCAAACCCTAGCGGCCACTACGAGCAGTACTTC. Variable domain in full (rest from reference TRBV5-1 and TRBJ2-7): KAGVTQTPRYLIKTRGQQVTLSCSPISGHRSVSWYQQTPGQGLQFLFEYFSETQRNKGNFPGRFSGRQFSNSRSEMNVSTLELGDSALYLCASSPNPSGHYEQYFGPGTRLTVT.

This clone is a singleton in its sample. Other DNA variants within this sample encode the same CDR3. The CDR3 DNA follows: TGTGCCAGCTCACCGGGTCGGCGGGAAGAGACCCAGTACTTC. Amino acids: CASSPGRREETQYF. J is TRBJ2-5 and V is TRBV18; TRBD2 is a possible D gene (5 bases). Looked up from germline, CDR1 is KGHSH and CDR2 is LQKENI. V was pared by 3 bases and J by 3 bases, with 11 bases between. The CDR3 is 14 residues long.

The chain links TRBV5-1 to TRBJ2-7; 10 bases align to TRBD1. Germline loops: CDR1 SGHRS, CDR2 YFSETQ. The CDR3 totals 16 residues. V was pared by 4 bases and J by 6 bases, with 13 bases of the junction left unmatched. The CDR3 sequence: CASSANSGTGDGEQYF. The DNA for the CDR3 is TGCGCCAGCAGCGCCAATTCCGGGACAGGGGACGGCGAGCAGTACTTC.

This clone came up many times. The sample has other DNA sequences that encode this CDR3 too. The rearrangement links TRBV30 to TRBJ2-5; D is uncertain. V was cut by 4 bases and J by 3 bases, with 9 bases left in between. In germline, CDR1 is GTSNPN, CDR2 SVGIG (reference sequence). The CDR3 length is 12 residues. CDR3 loop: CAWNRAEETQYF. The CDR3 DNA follows: TGTGCCTGGAATCGGGCGGAAGAGACCCAGTACTTC.

This clone came up once. V usage is TRBV7-3 and J usage is TRBJ2-5, with 7 bases fitting TRBD2. The CDR3 consists of 15 residues. Germline V gene data show CDR1 as SGHTA and CDR2 as FQGTGA. After removal of 2 bases from V and 4 bases from J, the junction contained 7 bases not matched to a gene. CDR3 protein: CASSLLLTSRETQYF. As DNA, the CDR3 is TGTGCCAGCAGCTTACTACTGACTAGCCGAGAGACCCAGTACTTC.

The genes are TRBV10-3 and TRBJ1-5; 10 positions match TRBD1. The CDR3 covers 19 residues. The germline gives CDR1 ENHRY, CDR2 SYGVKD. V was pared by 0 bases and J by 6 bases, with 14 bases of the junction left unmatched. The CDR3 sequence: CAISESGVGQGSLGQPQHF. The CDR3 DNA follows: TGTGCCATCAGTGAGTCCGGGGTGGGACAGGGGTCGTTGGGTCAGCCCCAGCATTTT.

This clone has at least ten counts. The chain uses TRBV2 and TRBJ2-5; no clear D gene. The length of the CDR3 is 15 residues. The V and J ends lost 2 bases and 0 bases respectively, with 10 bases between them. Germline assignment: CDR1 SNHLY and CDR2 FYNNEI. The DNA of the CDR3 is TGTGCCAGCAGTGAATATGGGCAGAACCAAGAGACCCAGTACTTC. Its protein product is CASSEYGQNQETQYF.

This chain connects TRBV11-3 to TRBJ2-3; D not certain. The CDR3 is 15 residues long. V lost 1 base to trimming and J lost 4 bases, with 12 bases between them. From germline, CDR1 is SGHNT and CDR2 YENEEA. The CDR3 sequence: CASSLAGGISDTQYF. The CDR3 nucleotides read TGTGCCAGCAGCTTAGCAGGCGGTATTTCAGATACGCAGTATTTT.

The V call is TRBV28, the J call TRBJ2-5; 12 bases line up with TRBD2. With V trimmed by 6 bases and J by 5 bases, 4 bases remained unmatched. CDR3 length: 14 amino acids. Germline CDR1 MDHEN, CDR2 SYDVKM. In DNA form, the CDR3 reads TGTGCCAGCAGACTAGCGGGAGGCGGTGAGACCCAGTACTTC. This sequence encodes CASRLAGGGETQYF.

The chain couples TRBV9 to TRBJ2-7; D tentatively reads TRBD1 or TRBD2 (5 bases each). The CDR3 is 15 amino acids. Trimming took 2 bases from V and 7 from J, leaving 19 bases between them. CDR1 and CDR2 from the germline V gene are SGDLS and YYNGEE. For the CDR3, the DNA is TGTGCCAGCAGCGTCCAGGGAGCCAGTCCGGGGGAGCAGTACTTC. Protein sequence: CASSVQGASPGEQYF.

Remarks on this clone: Additional DNA sequences in this sample encode the identical CDR3. The chain has TRBV7-2 and TRBJ2-1; 7 bases line up with TRBD2. V was pared by 0 bases and J by 8 bases, with 4 bases of the junction left unmatched. The CDR3 is 14 amino acids. Germline CDR1 reads SGHTA; CDR2 reads FQGNSA. The CDR3 is CASSLAGGPYEQFF. CDR3 in DNA: TGTGCCAGCAGCTTAGCGGGAGGGCCCTATGAGCAGTTCTTC.

The rearrangement uses TRBV4-1 and TRBJ2-7; 7 nucleotides agree with TRBD1. CDR1 MGHRA and CDR2 YSYEKL come from the germline V gene. Losses at the gene ends were 1 base for V and 0 bases for J; bases not matched to a gene: 15. CDR3 length: 19 residues. The CDR3 nucleotides read TGCGCCAGCAGCCAAGCGGACTTTTTAGGGGGCGGCCCCTCCTACGAGCAGTACTTC. This sequence encodes CASSQADFLGGGPSYEQYF.

The rearrangement joins TRBV2 to TRBJ1-1; D is uncertain. Trimming cost V 8 bases and J 4 bases, with 11 bases left between them. The CDR3 extends over 12 amino acids. Germline CDR1 reads SNHLY; CDR2 reads FYNNEI. As DNA, the CDR3 is TGTGCCAGCCAAAAGGGAGGCACTGAAGCTTTCTTT. Its protein product is CASQKGGTEAFF.

This chain joins TRBV18 and TRBJ2-7, with TRBD1 as a possible D gene (6 bases). Germline V gene sequence: CDR1 KGHSH, CDR2 LQKENI. This CDR3 comprises 15 residues. The V and J ends lost 2 bases and 2 bases respectively, with 13 bases between them. CDR3 coding DNA: TGTGCCAGCTCACCAGCGGCAGGGACAACCTACGAGCAGTACTTC. Translation: CASSPAAGTTYEQYF.

V usage is TRBV5-1 and J usage is TRBJ1-4, with TRBD1 matching over 8 bases. The V segment lost 0 bases and the J segment 7 bases; nucleotides outside the gene matches: 11. The germline V gene has CDR1 SGHRS and CDR2 YFSETQ. The CDR3 contains 17 residues. The CDR3 is CASSLGDRGGAGEKLFF. The CDR3 DNA reads as TGCGCCAGCAGCTTGGGCGACAGGGGTGGTGCTGGTGAAAAACTGTTTTTT.

The chain links TRBV4-1 to TRBJ2-3; possibly TRBD1 for D (6 bases). V was trimmed by 0 bases and J by 0 bases, leaving 19 bases between them. The CDR3 covers 19 residues. Germline lookup yields CDR1 MGHRA and CDR2 YSYEKL. The CDR3 spells CASSQEGTTPLISTDTQYF. For the CDR3, the DNA is TGCGCCAGCAGCCAAGAAGGGACAACTCCCCTTATTAGCACAGATACGCAGTATTTT.

This clone was picked up one time. A single base is all that separates this from a far larger clone, so a read error is likely. The gene calls are TRBV28 and TRBJ1-1; TRBD1 matches 8 bases. Germline V lookup: CDR1 MDHEN, CDR2 SYDVKM. CDR3 size: 15 residues. The CDR3: CASSFRTGLNTKAFF. Here the CDR3 DNA reads TGTGCCAGCAGTTTCAGGACAGGGTTGAACACTAAAGCTTTCTTT.

The V gene is TRBV5-1, the J gene TRBJ2-3, with TRBD1 identical over 7 bases. CDR1 and CDR2 (germline): SGHRS, YFSETQ. The CDR3 length is 14 residues. The ends lost 4 bases at V and 5 bases at J; junction bases unmatched: 7. CDR3 bases: TGCGCCAGCAGCCCGGGACAGTATAAAGATACGCAGTATTTT. Amino acids: CASSPGQYKDTQYF.

This chain uses TRBV7-2 with TRBJ2-7; TRBD2 matches at 13 bases. The CDR3 totals 16 residues. The V and J ends lost 3 bases and 0 bases, in that order; junction bases with no gene match: 2. Germline loops: CDR1 SGHTA, CDR2 FQGNSA. The CDR3 DNA reads as TGTGCCAGCAGCTTTCGGACTAGCGGGAGCTCCTACGAGCAGTACTTC. It codes for CASSFRTSGSSYEQYF.